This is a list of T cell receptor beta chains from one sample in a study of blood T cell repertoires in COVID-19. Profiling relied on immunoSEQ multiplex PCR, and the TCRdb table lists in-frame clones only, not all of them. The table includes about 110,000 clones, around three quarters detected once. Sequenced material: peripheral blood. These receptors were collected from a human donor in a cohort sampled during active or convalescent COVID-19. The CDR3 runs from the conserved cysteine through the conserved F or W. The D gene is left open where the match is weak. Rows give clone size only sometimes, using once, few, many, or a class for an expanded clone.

CDR3aa: CASASERLQGSNQPQHF; CDR3nt: TGTGCCAGCGCTTCTGAGAGGCTTCAGGGAAGCAATCAGCCCCAGCATTTT; v_gene: TRBV5-8; j_gene: TRBJ1-5; d_gene: .; abundance: once
CDR3aa: CASSIRGSTGELFF; CDR3nt: TGTGCCAGTAGTATCCGTGGGAGCACCGGGGAGCTGTTTTTT; v_gene: TRBV19; j_gene: TRBJ2-2; d_gene: .; abundance: .
CDR3aa: CASSPSTSATYEQYF; CDR3nt: TGTGCCAGCAGCCCCTCGACTAGCGCTACCTACGAGCAGTACTTC; v_gene: TRBV4-2; j_gene: TRBJ2-7; d_gene: TRBD2; abundance: .
CDR3aa: CASSPGSFDHEQYF; CDR3nt: TGTGCCAGCAGCCCAGGGTCCTTCGACCACGAGCAGTACTTC; v_gene: TRBV11-1; j_gene: TRBJ2-7; d_gene: .; abundance: .
CDR3aa: CASSKTTGNTIYF; CDR3nt: TGCGCCAGCAGCAAGACTACTGGAAACACCATATATTTT; v_gene: TRBV5-1; j_gene: TRBJ1-3; d_gene: .; abundance: .
CDR3aa: CASSIMGLADYNEQFF; CDR3nt: TGTGCCAGTAGTATTATGGGACTAGCGGATTACAATGAGCAGTTCTTC; v_gene: TRBV19; j_gene: TRBJ2-1; d_gene: TRBD2; abundance: few
CDR3aa: CAISESKIDSSTGELFF; CDR3nt: TGTGCCATCAGTGAGTCAAAAATAGACAGTTCCACCGGGGAGCTGTTTTTT; v_gene: TRBV10-3; j_gene: TRBJ2-2; d_gene: .; abundance: .
CDR3aa: CASSQERGQGMSSGANVLTF; CDR3nt: TGTGCCAGCAGCCAAGAACGTGGACAGGGAATGTCCTCTGGGGCCAACGTCCTGACTTTC; v_gene: TRBV4-2; j_gene: TRBJ2-6; d_gene: TRBD1; abundance: few
CDR3aa: CATSSGDGRSNQPQHF; CDR3nt: TGTGCCACCAGCAGTGGGGATGGGAGGAGTAATCAGCCCCAGCATTTT; v_gene: TRBV15; j_gene: TRBJ1-5; d_gene: .; abundance: .
CDR3aa: CASSAPPDTQYF; CDR3nt: TGTGCCAGCAGCGCCCCTCCAGATACGCAGTATTTT; v_gene: TRBV9; j_gene: TRBJ2-3; d_gene: .; abundance: few
CDR3aa: CASSLAEAKRGMDTQYF; CDR3nt: TGCGCCAGCAGCTTGGCCGAGGCGAAGCGGGGAATGGATACGCAGTATTTT; v_gene: TRBV5-1; j_gene: TRBJ2-3; d_gene: TRBD2; abundance: .
CDR3aa: CASSIPSGGSPSYEQYF; CDR3nt: TGTGCCAGCAGCATTCCTAGCGGGGGTTCCCCATCCTACGAGCAGTACTTC; v_gene: TRBV21-1; j_gene: TRBJ2-7; d_gene: .; abundance: few
CDR3aa: CASSPSRYEQYF; CDR3nt: TGTGCCAGCAGCCCCTCCCGCTACGAGCAGTACTTC; v_gene: TRBV7-2; j_gene: TRBJ2-7; d_gene: .; abundance: .
CDR3aa: CASSLAQGVNEQFF; CDR3nt: TGTGCCAGCAGCTTAGCGCAGGGTGTAAATGAGCAGTTCTTC; v_gene: TRBV7-8; j_gene: TRBJ2-1; d_gene: .; abundance: .
CDR3aa: CSVLSASSGNTIYF; CDR3nt: TGCAGCGTTCTTTCTGCGTCCTCTGGAAACACCATATATTTT; v_gene: TRBV29-1; j_gene: TRBJ1-3; d_gene: .; abundance: few
CDR3aa: CASSLGRDSLKDTQYF; CDR3nt: TGTGCCAGCAGCTTAGGAAGGGACTCCCTAAAAGATACGCAGTATTTT; v_gene: TRBV7-3; j_gene: TRBJ2-3; d_gene: .; abundance: .
CDR3aa: CASSSIDRTYTF; CDR3nt: TGTGCCAGCAGCTCGATCGACAGAACTTATACCTTC; v_gene: TRBV5-6; j_gene: TRBJ1-2; d_gene: .; abundance: .
CDR3aa: CASRPDRVNSPLHF; CDR3nt: TGTGCCAGCAGGCCGGACAGGGTCAATTCACCCCTCCACTTT; v_gene: TRBV6-5; j_gene: TRBJ1-6; d_gene: TRBD1; abundance: .
CDR3aa: CASSQELAGTYNYGYTF; CDR3nt: TGTGCCAGCAGCCAAGAGCTGGCGGGAACCTATAACTATGGCTACACCTTC; v_gene: TRBV4-2; j_gene: TRBJ1-2; d_gene: .; abundance: few
CDR3aa: CASSSRQGGSYGYTF; CDR3nt: TGTGCCAGCAGCTCGAGGCAGGGGGGTAGCTATGGCTACACCTTC; v_gene: TRBV7-6; j_gene: TRBJ1-2; d_gene: TRBD1; abundance: once